The rows below give T cell receptor beta chains drawn from one sample of a study of cytomegalovirus exposure and HLA in healthy donors. The assay was immunoSEQ multiplex PCR, and TCRdb's table has in-frame clones only and misses some. The table includes fewer than 150,000 clones, about 74% detected once. Sequenced sample: PBMCs. The receptors derive from a woman in her forties or fifties in good health and CMV-seropositive. CDR3s include the opening cysteine and the closing phenylalanine or tryptophan. D genes are given only for firm matches. Size tells how often a clone was seen (once, few, many) or the class of an expanded clone, and some rows leave it out.

V,size,length,D,J,CDR3,DNA
TRBV2,-,16,TRBD2,TRBJ2-2,CASSELTSGGAGELFF,TGTGCCAGCAGTGAACTTACTAGCGGGGGGGCCGGGGAGCTGTTTTTT
TRBV5-6,few,12,-,TRBJ1-1,CASSRGGTEAFF,TGTGCCAGCAGCCGCGGGGGCACTGAAGCTTTCTTT
TRBV6-5,-,14,TRBD1,TRBJ2-7,CASSTFRGSYEQYF,TGTGCCAGCAGTACGTTCAGGGGGTCCTACGAGCAGTACTTC
TRBV2,-,14,TRBD1,TRBJ2-1,CASSRDRGRNEQFF,TGTGCCAGCTCTAGGGACAGGGGAAGGAATGAGCAGTTCTTC
TRBV5-4,once,14,-,TRBJ2-5,CASSWGVYQETQYF,TGTGCCAGCAGCTGGGGGGTGTACCAAGAGACCCAGTACTTC
TRBV29-1,few,13,-,TRBJ2-1,CSVAPSLYNEQFF,TGCAGCGTTGCCCCCTCACTTTACAATGAGCAGTTCTTC
TRBV6-1,-,16,-,TRBJ2-3,CASSDWAGGVTDTQYF,TGTGCCAGCAGTGATTGGGCCGGAGGGGTCACAGATACGCAGTATTTT
TRBV5-4,-,14,TRBD1,TRBJ2-7,CASSLRQGDYEQYF,TGTGCCAGCAGCTTGAGACAGGGGGATTACGAGCAGTACTTC
TRBV4-1,-,14,-,TRBJ2-4,CASSQVGEPNIQYF,TGCGCCAGCAGCCAAGTGGGAGAACCTAACATTCAGTACTTC
TRBV5-1,-,17,TRBD1,TRBJ1-6,CASSPAAGTVHNSPLHF,TGCGCCAGCAGCCCGGCCGCCGGGACAGTTCATAATTCACCCCTCCACTTT
TRBV6-1,-,15,-,TRBJ2-7,CASTLEGSTTNEQYF,TGTGCCAGCACCCTGGAGGGATCCACGACGAACGAGCAGTACTTC
TRBV5-1,-,15,-,TRBJ1-5,CASSSDGGPNQPQHF,TGCGCCAGCAGTTCCGACGGGGGGCCAAATCAGCCCCAGCATTTT
TRBV4-1,-,13,TRBD1,TRBJ2-3,CASSQVEGGTQYF,TGCGCCAGCAGCCAAGTAGAAGGGGGCACGCAGTATTTT
TRBV5-1,-,12,-,TRBJ1-1,CASSLEGELAFF,TGCGCCAGCAGCTTGGAAGGGGAATTAGCTTTCTTT
TRBV5-1,few,15,TRBD1,TRBJ1-6,CASSLSGQGNSPLHF,TGCGCCAGCAGCTTGTCCGGACAGGGTAATTCACCCCTCCACTTT
TRBV10-3,-,13,-,TRBJ1-2,CAISGSTGYGYTF,TGTGCCATCAGTGGCTCGACAGGCTATGGCTACACCTTC
TRBV9,-,15,TRBD2,TRBJ2-1,CASSGEGLAGNEQFF,TGTGCCAGCAGCGGAGAGGGACTAGCGGGGAATGAGCAGTTCTTC
TRBV7-8,-,14,-,TRBJ2-5,CASSLSGPSQTQYF,TGTGCCAGCAGCTTAAGTGGGCCATCCCAGACCCAGTACTTC
TRBV19,once,17,TRBD1,TRBJ1-5,CASSGRDSTYSNQPQHF,TGTGCCAGTAGTGGACGGGACAGCACTTATAGCAATCAGCCCCAGCATTTT
TRBV6-5,-,15,TRBD1,TRBJ1-1,CASSSGTGANTEAFF,TGTGCCAGCAGTTCCGGGACAGGGGCGAACACTGAAGCTTTCTTT
TRBV29-1,few,13,TRBD1,TRBJ2-7,CSARGDRGDEQYF,TGCAGCGCCCGGGGGGACAGGGGGGACGAGCAGTACTTC
TRBV25-1,-,15,TRBD1,TRBJ1-6,CASSHPGQGTKSLHF,TGTGCCAGCAGTCACCCGGGACAGGGGACCAAATCCCTCCACTTT
TRBV7-8,-,15,-,TRBJ1-6,CASSPGSSYNSPLHF,TGTGCCAGCAGCCCAGGCAGCTCCTATAATTCACCCCTCCACTTT
TRBV7-8,-,14,-,TRBJ2-5,CASSNRQFQETQYF,TGTGCCAGCAGCAACCGACAGTTCCAAGAGACCCAGTACTTC
TRBV15,-,14,-,TRBJ2-7,CATSRSGTSYEQYF,TGTGCCACCAGCAGGTCCGGGACATCTTACGAGCAGTACTTC
TRBV2,-,12,-,TRBJ1-3,CASGDTGNTIYF,TGTGCCAGCGGGGACACGGGAAACACCATATATTTT
TRBV5-1,-,15,TRBD1,TRBJ1-2,CASSYDQGEKRGYTF,TGCGCCAGCAGCTACGATCAGGGGGAGAAAAGGGGCTACACCTTC
TRBV7-2,-,14,-,TRBJ1-5,CASSLTGPNQPQHF,TGTGCCAGCAGCTTGACAGGTCCGAATCAGCCCCAGCATTTT
TRBV5-4,-,15,TRBD1,TRBJ2-5,CASSSQTGAQETQYF,TGTGCCAGCAGCTCCCAGACAGGGGCCCAAGAGACCCAGTACTTC
TRBV7-9,few,15,-,TRBJ1-2,CASSSTQGSNYGYTF,TGTGCCAGCAGCTCTACACAGGGATCTAACTATGGCTACACCTTC
TRBV18,-,16,-,TRBJ2-1,CASSSSAANSYNEQFF,TGTGCCAGCTCATCATCTGCGGCGAACTCCTACAATGAGCAGTTCTTC
TRBV6-6,-,15,TRBD1,TRBJ2-7,CASSYSTGKYYEQYF,TGTGCCAGCAGTTACTCGACAGGGAAATACTACGAGCAGTACTTC
TRBV4-3,-,16,-,TRBJ2-1,CASSQGAMSSYNEQFF,TGCGCCAGCAGCCAAGGGGCAATGAGCTCCTACAATGAGCAGTTCTTC
TRBV6-6,-,14,-,TRBJ1-6,CASSSKGENSPLHF,TGTGCCAGCAGTTCAAAGGGGGAAAATTCACCCCTCCACTTT
TRBV7-9,-,14,-,TRBJ1-4,CASSLGRGSEKLFF,TGTGCCAGCAGCTTAGGCAGGGGAAGTGAAAAACTGTTTTTT
TRBV7-2,-,13,TRBD2,TRBJ2-1,CASSPRTSDEQFF,TGTGCCAGCAGCCCACGGACTAGCGATGAGCAGTTCTTC
TRBV5-1,-,15,-,TRBJ2-3,CASSGPTGGTDTQYF,TGCGCCAGCAGCGGCCCGACAGGCGGCACAGATACGCAGTATTTT
TRBV28,-,12,TRBD1,TRBJ2-7,CASSTGDYEQYF,TGTGCCAGCAGTACAGGGGACTACGAGCAGTACTTC
TRBV5-6,-,16,TRBD1,TRBJ2-1,CASSSPGQTTPNEQFF,TGTGCCAGCAGCTCCCCGGGACAGACAACACCCAATGAGCAGTTCTTC